The clone carrying this T cell receptor (beta chain) was seen ten or more times. Its antigen is undetermined. The data derive from a study of identical twins. Points from the study as a whole: Twin-shared out-of-frame alpha sequences showed excess low generation probability.

Germline CDR1 and CDR2: SQVTM and ANQGSEA. The CDR3 runs to 14 residues. V lost 7 bases and J lost 1, with 13 bases in between. TCRdb re-called the 5' RACE reads with MiXCR, one entry per CDR3 protein. The data contain 570,000 or so distinct CDR3 sequences, nearly 10% of them seen just once; the ten biggest clones take up 2.5% to 3.5%. These records were also assigned to another study, of yellow fever vaccine responses in identical twins.

This chain connects TRBV29-1 to TRBJ2-2; D may be TRBD1 (6 bases). Sequences were obtained from PBMCs. The receptor comes from a woman between 18 and 30 years old in good health. CDR3 DNA: TGCAGCGGGGGGCAGAAACTGAACACCGGGGAGCTGTTTTTT. Translation: CSGGQKLNTGELFF.